The subject of this entry is one TCR beta chain. The table lists this clone with a few counts. The antigen it recognizes is unknown. Within one base of it there is no much larger clone, and no base qualities were kept. From the cysteine up to the phenylalanine, the CDR3 has a length of 15 residues. The entry retains the CDR3 DNA only, 45 bases that are in frame from base 1. The germline V gene sets CDR1 to SGHTA and CDR2 to FQGNSA. V loses 1 base, J loses 0 bases, and the germline ends lie 6 bases apart. This sample is drawn from a study of blood T cell repertoires in COVID-19 (dated by TCRdb to between 2020 and 2021). Study-level background: Collaborator samples came from the United States, Italy and Spain and covered acute and convalescent phases of COVID-19. The material from the prospective study consisted of cDNA or gDNA derived from T cells, B-cell-depleted T cells, or PBMCs. Subjects who had been exposed to COVID-19, were actively infected with it, or had recovered from it provided the deeply sampled blood TCRbeta repertoires that made up the dataset. The repertoires were made available in a free public database intended to serve as a resource for research on the immune response to SARS-CoV-2. The samples were drawn from two sources: the first 160 participants of the ongoing ImmuneRACE study, and 1,254 subjects contributed by 6 global collaborators. A de-identified subject ID, COVID-19 status, age in years and sex were almost always included in the sample metadata. Where HLA class I and class II types were available, the types were taken from metadata supplied by the sample provider, not from assay-based typing. The investigation overall reported the following: The amount of clinical and demographic metadata varied by source and participant and was provided uncurated.

TCRbeta CDR3 regions were amplified from genomic DNA by means of the immunoSEQ Assay, a bias-controlled multiplex PCR. The original methods were these. The number of nucleated cells in each sample was estimated from the amplification of reference gene primers within the assay. To quantify the absolute abundance of each unique TCRbeta CDR3 rearrangement, sequence reads were collapsed and filtered. For each sample, productive Simpson clonality was calculated as the square root of Simpson's diversity index across productive rearrangements. This immuneACCESS table, as held by TCRdb, lists in-frame sequences with V and J called but not all clones. Of the missing ones, under half trace to an unresolved V gene in checked studies; the others have no known cause. The V and J calls and clone size come from that table; D and trimming were worked out from the DNA. Present in this sample are 280,000 or so clones, 70% to 90% of which were seen just once. Clones ranked in the top ten supply under 7% of the sample.

Participants in the prospective study were enrolled through a virtual design, were aged about 18 to 100 years, and lived in roughly 26 United States geographic areas. In the prospective study, cohorts were assigned on the basis of participant-reported clinical history obtained from a screening survey and a study questionnaire. ImmuneRACE Cohort 3 recovered participants were defined by two consecutive negative NP/OP PCR tests, healthcare professional clearance, or symptom resolution. Each participant in the prospective study had whole blood, serum and a nasopharyngeal or oropharyngeal swab collected by mobile phlebotomists. Over a roughly 2-month period, participants in the prospective study had the option of providing additional blood draws and questionnaires. Prospective study blood samples were shipped either frozen or at room temperature before DNA extraction.

What was sequenced was PBMCs or T cells enriched from blood (not recorded which). This TCR came from a woman between 40 and 50 years old who had recovered from COVID-19. The chain is made from TRBV7-2 and TRBJ2-2; the D gene assignment is ambiguous. The DNA sequence is as follows: TGTGCCAGCAGCTTAGTCCTCGCGAACACCGGGGAGCTGTTTTTT. It specifies CASSLVLANTGELFF.